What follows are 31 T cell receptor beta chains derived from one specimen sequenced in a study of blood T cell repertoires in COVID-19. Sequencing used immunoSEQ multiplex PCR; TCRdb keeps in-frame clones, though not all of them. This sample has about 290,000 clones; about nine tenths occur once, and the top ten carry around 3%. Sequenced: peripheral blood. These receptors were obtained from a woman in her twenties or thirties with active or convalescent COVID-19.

The DNA of the CDR3 is TGTGCCAGCAGCTTAGGGGCTAGCGGGGGACTCTCCTACGAGCAGTACTTC. Translating it yields CASSLGASGGLSYEQYF. The rearrangement joins TRBV7-2 to TRBJ2-7; TRBD2 agrees at 10 bases. The V and J ends lost 1 base and 0 bases, in that order; junction bases with no gene match: 6. CDR3 length: 17 amino acids. In germline, CDR1 is SGHTA, CDR2 FQGNSA.

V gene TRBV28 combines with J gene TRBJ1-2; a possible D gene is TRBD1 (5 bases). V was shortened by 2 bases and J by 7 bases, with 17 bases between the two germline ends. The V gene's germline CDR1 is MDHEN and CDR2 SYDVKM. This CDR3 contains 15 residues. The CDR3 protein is CASSLGAARRGGYTF. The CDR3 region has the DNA TGTGCCAGCAGTTTAGGGGCGGCTCGAAGGGGTGGCTACACCTTC.

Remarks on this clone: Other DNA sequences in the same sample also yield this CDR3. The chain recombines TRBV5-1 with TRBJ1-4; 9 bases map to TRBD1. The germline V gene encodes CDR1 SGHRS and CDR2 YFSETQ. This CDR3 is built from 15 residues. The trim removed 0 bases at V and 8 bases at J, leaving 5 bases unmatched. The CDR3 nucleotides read TGCGCCAGCAGCTTGGTATCGGGACAGGGCGAAAAACTGTTTTTT. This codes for CASSLVSGQGEKLFF.

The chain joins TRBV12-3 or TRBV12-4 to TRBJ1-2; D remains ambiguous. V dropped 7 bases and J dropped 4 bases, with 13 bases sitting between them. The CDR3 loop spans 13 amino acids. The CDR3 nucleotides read TGTGCCAGCACCCCGGGAGGGTCCTATGGCTACACCTTC. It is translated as CASTPGGSYGYTF.

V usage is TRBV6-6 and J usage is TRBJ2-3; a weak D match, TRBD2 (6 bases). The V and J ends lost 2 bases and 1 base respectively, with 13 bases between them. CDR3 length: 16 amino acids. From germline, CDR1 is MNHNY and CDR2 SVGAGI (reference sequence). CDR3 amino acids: CASSYGGGSRTDTQYF. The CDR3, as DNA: TGTGCCAGCAGTTACGGTGGAGGGTCCCGCACAGATACGCAGTATTTT.

Here the CDR3 DNA reads TGTGCCAGCAGTTTCAGGACAGGCAATTCACCCCTCCACTTT. This translates into CASSFRTGNSPLHF. This chain joins TRBV27 and TRBJ1-6; 7 bases map to TRBD1. Losses at the gene ends were 3 bases for V and 7 bases for J; bases not matched to a gene: 3. This CDR3 has 14 amino acids. Germline CDR1 is MNHEY and CDR2 is SMNVEV (reference sequence).

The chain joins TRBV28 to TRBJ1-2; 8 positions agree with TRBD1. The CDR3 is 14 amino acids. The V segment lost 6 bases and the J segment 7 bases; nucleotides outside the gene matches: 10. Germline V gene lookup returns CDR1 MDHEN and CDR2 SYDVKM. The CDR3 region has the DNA TGTGCCAGCAGAACAGGACAGGGTATCGGTGGCTACACCTTC. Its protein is CASRTGQGIGGYTF.

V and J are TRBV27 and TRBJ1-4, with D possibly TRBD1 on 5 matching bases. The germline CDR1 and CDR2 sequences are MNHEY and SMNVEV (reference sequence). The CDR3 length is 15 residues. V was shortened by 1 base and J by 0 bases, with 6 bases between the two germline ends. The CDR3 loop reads CASSLWGATNEKLFF. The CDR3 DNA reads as TGTGCCAGCAGTTTATGGGGGGCAACTAATGAAAAACTGTTTTTT.

The CDR3 loop is CASSLLEAYEQYF. CDR3 DNA sequence: TGTGCCAGCAGTTTATTGGAGGCCTACGAGCAGTACTTC. The chain is built from TRBV28 and TRBJ2-7, with D possibly TRBD2 on 5 matching bases. The V gene's germline CDR1 is MDHEN and CDR2 SYDVKM. The CDR3 runs 13 residues. Trimming took 1 base from V and 2 from J, leaving 6 bases between them.

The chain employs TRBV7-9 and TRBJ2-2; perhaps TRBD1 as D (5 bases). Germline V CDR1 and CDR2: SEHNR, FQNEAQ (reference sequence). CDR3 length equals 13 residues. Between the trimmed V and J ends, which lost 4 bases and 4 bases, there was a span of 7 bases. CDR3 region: CASSSQGTGELFF. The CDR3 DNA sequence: TGTGCCAGCAGCTCCCAGGGCACCGGGGAGCTGTTTTTT.

Here the CDR3 reads CASSSTSGGLNEQFF. As DNA, the CDR3 is TGTGCCAGCAGCTCCACTAGCGGGGGCCTAAATGAGCAGTTCTTC. The rearrangement joins TRBV7-3 to TRBJ2-1; 11 nucleotides agree with TRBD2. This CDR3 comprises 15 residues. The V and J ends lost 4 bases and 7 bases, in that order; junction bases with no gene match: 6. Germline lookup yields CDR1 SGHTA and CDR2 FQGTGA.

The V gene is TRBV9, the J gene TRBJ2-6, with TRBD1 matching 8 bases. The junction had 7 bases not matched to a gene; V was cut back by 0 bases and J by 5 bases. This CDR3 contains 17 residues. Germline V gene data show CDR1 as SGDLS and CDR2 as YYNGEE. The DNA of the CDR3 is TGTGCCAGCAGCGTAGGCGGCAGGGGGCGGCGGGCCAACGTCCTGACTTTC. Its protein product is CASSVGGRGRRANVLTF.

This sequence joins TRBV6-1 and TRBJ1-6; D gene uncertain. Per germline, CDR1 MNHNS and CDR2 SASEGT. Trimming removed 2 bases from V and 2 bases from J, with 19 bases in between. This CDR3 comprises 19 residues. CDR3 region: CASSERKPVAGAYNSPLHF. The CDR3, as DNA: TGTGCCAGCAGTGAACGGAAGCCGGTGGCAGGTGCCTATAATTCACCCCTCCACTTT.

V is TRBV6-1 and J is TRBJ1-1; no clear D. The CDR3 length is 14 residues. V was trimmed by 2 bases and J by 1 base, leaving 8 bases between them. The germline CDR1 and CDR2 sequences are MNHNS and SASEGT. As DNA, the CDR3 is TGTGCCAGCAGTGAACGAGTAGCGAACACTGAAGCTTTCTTT. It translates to CASSERVANTEAFF.

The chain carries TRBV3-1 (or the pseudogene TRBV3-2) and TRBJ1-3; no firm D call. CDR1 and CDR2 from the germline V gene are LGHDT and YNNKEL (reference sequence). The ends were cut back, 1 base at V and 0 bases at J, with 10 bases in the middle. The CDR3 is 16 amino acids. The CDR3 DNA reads TGTGCCAGCAGCCAAGGAGGGATGCGCTCTGGAAACACCATATATTTT. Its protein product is CASSQGGMRSGNTIYF.

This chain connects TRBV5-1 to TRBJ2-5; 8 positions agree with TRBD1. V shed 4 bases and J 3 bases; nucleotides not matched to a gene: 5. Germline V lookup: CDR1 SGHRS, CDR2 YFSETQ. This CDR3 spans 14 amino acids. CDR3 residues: CASSQGQGEETQYF. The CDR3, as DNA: TGCGCCAGCAGCCAAGGACAGGGCGAAGAGACCCAGTACTTC.

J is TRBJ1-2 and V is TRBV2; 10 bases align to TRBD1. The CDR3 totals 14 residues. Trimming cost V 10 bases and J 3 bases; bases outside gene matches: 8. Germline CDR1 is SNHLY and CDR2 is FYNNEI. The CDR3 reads CANLRQGADYGYTF. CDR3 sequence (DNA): TGTGCCAACCTAAGACAGGGGGCGGACTATGGCTACACCTTC.

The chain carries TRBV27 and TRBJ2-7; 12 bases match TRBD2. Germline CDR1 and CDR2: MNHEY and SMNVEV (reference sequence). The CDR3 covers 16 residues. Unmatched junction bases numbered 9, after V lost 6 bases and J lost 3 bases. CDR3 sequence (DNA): TGTGCCAGCAGCTCCCTGACTAGCGGGGGATTCTACGAGCAGTACTTC. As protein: CASSSLTSGGFYEQYF.

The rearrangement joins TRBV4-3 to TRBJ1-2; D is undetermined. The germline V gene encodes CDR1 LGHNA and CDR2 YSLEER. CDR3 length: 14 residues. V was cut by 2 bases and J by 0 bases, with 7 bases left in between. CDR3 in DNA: TGCGCCAGCAGCCAAACGACACCTAACTATGGCTACACCTTC. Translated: CASSQTTPNYGYTF.

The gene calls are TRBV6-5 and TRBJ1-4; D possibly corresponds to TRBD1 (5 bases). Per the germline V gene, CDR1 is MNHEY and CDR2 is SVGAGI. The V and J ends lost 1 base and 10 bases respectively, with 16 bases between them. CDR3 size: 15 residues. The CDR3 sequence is CASSYWGGAPGKLFF. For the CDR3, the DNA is TGTGCCAGCAGTTACTGGGGCGGGGCTCCGGGAAAACTGTTTTTT.

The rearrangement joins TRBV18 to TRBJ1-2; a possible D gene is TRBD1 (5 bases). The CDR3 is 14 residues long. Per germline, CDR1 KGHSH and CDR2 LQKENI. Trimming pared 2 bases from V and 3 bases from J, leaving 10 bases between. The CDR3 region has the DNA TGTGCCAGCTCACCATCAGGGTTCGACTATGGCTACACCTTC. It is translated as CASSPSGFDYGYTF.

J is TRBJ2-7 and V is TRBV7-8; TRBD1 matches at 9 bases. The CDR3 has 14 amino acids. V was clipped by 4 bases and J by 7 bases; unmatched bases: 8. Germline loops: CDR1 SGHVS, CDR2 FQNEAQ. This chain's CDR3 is CASSWTGTGSEQYF. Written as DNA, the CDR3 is TGTGCCAGCAGCTGGACCGGGACAGGGAGTGAGCAGTACTTC.

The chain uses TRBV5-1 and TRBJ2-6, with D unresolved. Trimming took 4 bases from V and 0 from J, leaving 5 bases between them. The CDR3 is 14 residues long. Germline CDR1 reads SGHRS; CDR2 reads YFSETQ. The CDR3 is CASSQNSGANVLTF. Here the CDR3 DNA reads TGCGCCAGCAGCCAGAACTCTGGGGCCAACGTCCTGACTTTC.

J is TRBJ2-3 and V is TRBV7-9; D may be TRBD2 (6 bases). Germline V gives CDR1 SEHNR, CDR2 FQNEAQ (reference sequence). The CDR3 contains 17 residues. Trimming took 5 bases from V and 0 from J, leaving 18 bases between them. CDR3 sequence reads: CASSPGALATSTDTQYF. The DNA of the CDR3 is TGTGCCAGCAGCCCCGGGGCTCTAGCGACTAGCACAGATACGCAGTATTTT.

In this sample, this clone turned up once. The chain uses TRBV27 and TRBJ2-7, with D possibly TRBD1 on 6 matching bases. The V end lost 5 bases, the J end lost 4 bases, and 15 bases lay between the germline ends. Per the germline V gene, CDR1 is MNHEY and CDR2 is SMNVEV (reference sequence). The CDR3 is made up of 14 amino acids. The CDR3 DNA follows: TGTGCCAGCAGTCGTCAGGACAGAAATTACGAGCAGTACTTC. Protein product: CASSRQDRNYEQYF.

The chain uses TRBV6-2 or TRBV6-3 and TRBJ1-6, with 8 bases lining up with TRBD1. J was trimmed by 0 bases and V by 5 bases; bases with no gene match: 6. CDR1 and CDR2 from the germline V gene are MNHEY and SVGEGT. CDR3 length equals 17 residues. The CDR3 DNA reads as TGTGCCAGCAGTCTGACCAGGGGGCCCTCCTATAATTCACCCCTCCACTTT. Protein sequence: CASSLTRGPSYNSPLHF.

CDR3 in amino acids: CATRDQTYEQYF. CDR3 in DNA: TGTGCCACCCGGGATCAGACCTACGAGCAGTACTTC. V gene TRBV10-3 combines with J gene TRBJ2-7, with D possibly TRBD2 on 5 matching bases. This CDR3 is built from 12 residues. The germline V gene has CDR1 ENHRY and CDR2 SYGVKD. V was trimmed by 10 bases and J by 2 bases, leaving 12 bases between them.

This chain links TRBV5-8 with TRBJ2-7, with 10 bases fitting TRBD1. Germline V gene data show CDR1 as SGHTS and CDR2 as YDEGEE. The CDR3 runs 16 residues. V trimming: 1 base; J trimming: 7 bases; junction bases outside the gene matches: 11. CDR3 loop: CASSLWGQGTFREQYF. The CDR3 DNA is TGTGCCAGCAGCTTGTGGGGACAGGGGACTTTTAGGGAGCAGTACTTC.

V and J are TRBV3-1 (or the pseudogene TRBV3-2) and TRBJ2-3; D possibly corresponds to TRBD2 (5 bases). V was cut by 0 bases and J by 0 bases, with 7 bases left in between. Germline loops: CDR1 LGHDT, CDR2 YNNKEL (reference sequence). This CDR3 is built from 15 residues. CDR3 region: CASSQELASTDTQYF. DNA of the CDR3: TGTGCCAGCAGCCAAGAGCTAGCTAGCACAGATACGCAGTATTTT.

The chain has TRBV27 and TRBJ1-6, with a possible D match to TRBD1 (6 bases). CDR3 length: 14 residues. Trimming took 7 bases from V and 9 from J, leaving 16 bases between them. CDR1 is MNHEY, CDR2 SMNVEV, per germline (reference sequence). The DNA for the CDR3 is TGTGCCAGCAACTTACAGGGTGGCGGTTCACCCCTCCACTTT. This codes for CASNLQGGGSPLHF.

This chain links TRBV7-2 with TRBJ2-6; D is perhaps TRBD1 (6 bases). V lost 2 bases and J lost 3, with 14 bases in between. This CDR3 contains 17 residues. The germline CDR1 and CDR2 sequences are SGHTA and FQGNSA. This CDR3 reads CASSLRGGRVGANVLTF. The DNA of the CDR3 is TGTGCCAGCAGCTTACGAGGGGGACGGGTTGGGGCCAACGTCCTGACTTTC. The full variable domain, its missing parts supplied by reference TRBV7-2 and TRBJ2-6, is GAGVSQSPSNKVTEKGKDVELRCDPISGHTALYWYRQSLGQGLEFLIYFQGNSAPDKSGLPSDRFSAERTGGSVSTLTIQRTQQEDSAVYLCASSLRGGRVGANVLTFGAGSRLTVL.